The rows below give T cell receptor beta chains drawn from one sample of a study of blood T cells in healthy people across ages. One entry per CDR3 protein, called by TCRdb with MiXCR from the 5' RACE reads. The table shows about 1.1 million distinct CDR3 sequences, with roughly two fifths occurring only once. Sequenced: blood. Every receptor here comes from a man in his late teens or twenties in good health. CDR3s include the opening cysteine and the closing phenylalanine or tryptophan. A D gene is named only where the DNA matches it firmly. Rows give clone size only sometimes, using once, few, many, or a class for an expanded clone.

J gene | clone size | V gene | D gene | CDR3 DNA | CDR3 protein
TRBJ2-1 | NA | TRBV2 | TRBD1 | TGTGCCAGCAGTGGACAAGGGACAGGGGGATTCAGTGAGCAGTTCTTC | CASSGQGTGGFSEQFF
TRBJ1-1 | many | TRBV29-1 | NA | TGCAGCGTTGAAATGAGGGATTGGGAAGCTTTCTTT | CSVEMRDWEAFF
TRBJ1-2 | NA | TRBV5-1 | NA | TGCGCCAGCAGCGGGGACGGCGGCCCAGGCTACACCTTC | CASSGDGGPGYTF
TRBJ1-2 | few | TRBV27 | TRBD1 | TGTGCCAGCAGTAAGCGAGGGGGCGCCTATGGCTACACCTTC | CASSKRGGAYGYTF
TRBJ2-4 | NA | TRBV6-2/TRBV6-3 | TRBD2 | TGTGCCAGCAGTCCGGGACTAGCGGGGGGGCCAGCCAAAAACATTCAGTACTTC | CASSPGLAGGPAKNIQYF
TRBJ2-3 | NA | TRBV15 | NA | TGTGTCACCAGCAGAGTAGGATTGGCTACCCTTAGCACAGATACGCAGTATTTT | CVTSRVGLATLSTDTQYF
TRBJ2-7 | NA | TRBV29-1 | TRBD1 | TGCAGCGTTGGCGCCTTGAGCAGGGGGCAGTTCTACGAGCAGTACTTC | CSVGALSRGQFYEQYF
TRBJ2-1 | NA | TRBV7-3 | TRBD2 | TGTGCCAGCAGCTTAACCCGGGGGGACAATGAGCAGTTCTTC | CASSLTRGDNEQFF
TRBJ2-3 | NA | TRBV5-1 | TRBD2 | TGCGCCAGCAGAATTACGGGGGGTGCAGATACGCAGTATTTT | CASRITGGADTQYF
TRBJ2-3 | NA | TRBV6-5 | TRBD2 | TGTGCCAGCAGTTATTCTAGCGGGGGGCCCTACTACAGCACAGATACGCAGTATTTT | CASSYSSGGPYYSTDTQYF
TRBJ2-2 | NA | TRBV20-1 | TRBD2 | TGCAGTGCTACTAGCGGGGACACCGGGGAGCTGTTTTTT | CSATSGDTGELFF
TRBJ2-2 | NA | TRBV12-3/TRBV12-4 | TRBD1 | TGTGCCAGCAGTCTGGACCCGGCGGTCAGGGGGTCCGGGGAGCTGTTTTTT | CASSLDPAVRGSGELFF
TRBJ2-3 | few | TRBV4-3 | TRBD2 | TGCGCCAGCAGCCAAGTAGATCAGCGGGGTGGGGATACGCAGTATTTT | CASSQVDQRGGDTQYF
TRBJ2-3 | NA | TRBV28 | NA | TGTGCCAGCAGTTTAGAAAGATCTCCAGATACGCAGTATTTT | CASSLERSPDTQYF
TRBJ1-6 | NA | TRBV20-1 | TRBD1 | TGCAGTGCCAGCACCCTTGACAGGGAGAATTCACCCCTCCACTTT | CSASTLDRENSPLHF
TRBJ1-4 | NA | TRBV12-3/TRBV12-4 | NA | TGTGCCAGCAGGTTAGGACGGAATGAAAAACTGTTTTTT | CASRLGRNEKLFF
TRBJ1-1 | NA | TRBV4-3 | NA | TGCGCCAGCAGCTCGACGGTCAACCCGAACACTGAAGCTTTCTTT | CASSSTVNPNTEAFF
TRBJ2-7 | NA | TRBV2 | TRBD1 | TGTGCCGCGTCGGGACAGGGGCGCCGTAATCCTCTCGAGCAGTACTTC | CAASGQGRRNPLEQYF
TRBJ2-1 | NA | TRBV4-3 | TRBD1 | TGCGCCGGCAGCCAACAGGGACAGCCCAGCGCGATTGAGCAGTTCTTC | CAGSQQGQPSAIEQFF
TRBJ2-7 | NA | TRBV6-5 | TRBD1 | TGTGCCAGCAGTTACGCGACAGGGACCGAGCAGTACTTC | CASSYATGTEQYF
TRBJ1-2 | few | TRBV4-2 | NA | TGTGCCAGCAGCCCAAGCGGGGTGGCAGACTATGGCTACACCTTC | CASSPSGVADYGYTF
TRBJ1-5 | many | TRBV7-2 | NA | TGTGCCAGCAGCTTAGGTCCTAGCAATCAGCCCCAGCATTTT | CASSLGPSNQPQHF
TRBJ1-1 | NA | TRBV6-1 | NA | TGTGCCAGCAGGGGGATTCCCATTGACCCCGGGGACGAAGCTTTCTTT | CASRGIPIDPGDEAFF
TRBJ1-1 | NA | TRBV30 | NA | TGTGCCTGGAATAGGCCCTACACTGAAGCTTTCTTT | CAWNRPYTEAFF
TRBJ1-5 | NA | TRBV20-1 | NA | TGCAGTGCCTCAGGCGTACAGGGATACAATCAGCCCCAGCATTTT | CSASGVQGYNQPQHF
TRBJ1-2 | NA | TRBV27 | NA | TGTGCCAGCAGCCCAGAAGGGAAAGTTACGCGGTACACCTTC | CASSPEGKVTRYTF
TRBJ1-2 | few | TRBV7-9 | TRBD1 | TGTGCCAGCAGCTTGACAGGGACTGGCTACACCTTC | CASSLTGTGYTF
TRBJ2-5 | NA | TRBV28 | NA | TGTGCCAGCAGTTTTATCTCCGCCGCGTTCAAAGAGACCCAGTACTTC | CASSFISAAFKETQYF
TRBJ1-2 | few | TRBV20-1 | NA | TGCAGTGCTAGCCCCCTAGGGGGTTATGGCTACACCTTC | CSASPLGGYGYTF
TRBJ2-5 | NA | TRBV20-1 | NA | TGCAGTGCTAGAGATCGAGGGGGACAAGAGACCCAGTACTTC | CSARDRGGQETQYF
TRBJ1-1 | NA | TRBV5-1 | NA | TGCGCCAGCAGCCCGGCAGGGGAGGACACTGAAGCTTTCTTT | CASSPAGEDTEAFF
TRBJ2-1 | few | TRBV20-1 | NA | TGCAGTGCTAGAACCCCGGCCACCAAGAACAATGAGCAGTTCTTC | CSARTPATKNNEQFF
TRBJ1-1 | few | TRBV3-1 | NA | TGTGCCAGCAGCCGATGGGAACGGGACCGAGAAGGAGCTTTCTTT | CASSRWERDREGAFF
TRBJ1-2 | few | TRBV14 | TRBD1 | TGTGCCAGCAGCCAAGCCGGGACAGGGGGGCATGGCTACACCTTC | CASSQAGTGGHGYTF
TRBJ1-5 | few | TRBV12-3/TRBV12-4 | NA | TGTGCCAGCAGTTTGATCTCCGGGGGGAATCAGCCCCAGCATTTT | CASSLISGGNQPQHF
TRBJ2-2 | NA | TRBV21-1 | NA | TGTGCCAGCAGCAAAGATGTAGCGGGGGCGAAGAACACCGGGGAGCTGTTTTTT | CASSKDVAGAKNTGELFF
TRBJ1-5 | NA | TRBV28 | TRBD1 | TGTGCCAGCAGTAGACAGGGCTACAATCAGCCCCAGCATTTT | CASSRQGYNQPQHF
TRBJ2-1 | few | TRBV12-3/TRBV12-4 | NA | TGTGCCAGCGGACACGACTTCAATGAGCAGTTCTTC | CASGHDFNEQFF
TRBJ1-5 | NA | TRBV20-1 | NA | TGCAGTGCTAATTGGGATGGTTATAGCAATCAGCCCCAGCATTTT | CSANWDGYSNQPQHF
TRBJ1-1 | few | TRBV6-2/TRBV6-3 | TRBD1 | TGTGCCAGCAGTTGGACAGGGGGCGGCGTTTTTGAAGCTTTCTTT | CASSWTGGGVFEAFF
TRBJ1-2 | NA | TRBV6-5 | NA | TGTGCCAGCAGTTATCGTCCCCCCTTCTATGGCTACACCTTC | CASSYRPPFYGYTF